The source of this T cell receptor beta chain is a study of shared clonotypes between healthy human individuals. With 6 bases removed from V and 0 bases from J, the gap between germline ends came to 15 bases. The CDR3 has 16 amino acids. Germline values: CDR1 MDHEN, CDR2 SYDVKM. Data came from immunoSEQ multiplex PCR; TCRdb stores just in-frame clones and leaves some out. This sample has over a million clones, with roughly 96% found just once. The TCR sequence derives from a man aged 25-45 years in good health. The gene calls are TRBV28 and TRBJ1-5; D remains unclear. Source material: naive CD4+ T cells sorted from blood. The subset: CD45RA+ positively selected. The CDR3 protein is CASRAAHSYSNQPQHF. Here the CDR3 DNA reads TGTGCCAGCAGAGCAGCTCACTCATATAGCAATCAGCCCCAGCATTTT.